Listed below are T cell receptor beta chains from one sample, sequenced in a study of OX40 agonist ivuxolimab in advanced cancers. The data were produced by immunoSEQ multiplex PCR, yet TCRdb's version contains in-frame clones alone and is incomplete. The data hold 65,000 to 90,000 clones, with around nine tenths observed a single time. The input for sequencing was CD4+ or CD8+ T cells sorted from blood, taken in a trial of the OX40 agonist ivuxolimab. The receptors derive from an adult with an advanced solid tumor such as melanoma, head and neck, liver or kidney cancer. CDR3s include the opening cysteine and the closing phenylalanine or tryptophan. Fields, in order: V gene, clone size, CDR3 protein. Size is omitted from some rows. Given values are once, few, many or a class for expanded clones.

>TRBV2|NA
CASSADRAGVYEQYF
>TRBV10-3|NA
CATKLAGDDTQYF
>TRBV5-1|NA
CASSLGSGPPREQYF
>TRBV6-1|NA
CASSLDRTQYF
>TRBV19|once
CASKAGSPRATEAFF
>TRBV5-1|few
CASSLDGSGRAHTGELFF
>TRBV19|NA
CASNSPLAGVVTGELFF
>TRBV7-2|NA
CASSPGTSGVETQYF
>TRBV5-1|NA
CASSPSLETNYGYTF
>TRBV28|NA
CASSLRWTGVNEQFF
>TRBV9|NA
CASSAGGASGGNTGELFF
>TRBV6-5|NA
CASSYSTGPPYEQYF
>TRBV10-3|NA
CATAPGLAGKSGNEQFF
>TRBV29-1|NA
CSASPDSYGYTF
>TRBV2|NA
CASIVGAGEQYF
>TRBV19|many
CASKPGHQNTEAFF
>TRBV6-1|NA
CASSELRNTIYF
>TRBV5-4|NA
CASSLGSPGITDTQYF
>TRBV15|NA
CATSRDIRGWRTDTQYF
>TRBV6-5|NA
CASDTGALKGTEAFF
>TRBV15|NA
CATSRDRGGYNEQFF
>TRBV11-1|once
CASSYNPLTGGIYNEQFF
>TRBV5-5|NA
CASTLVVGQETQYF
>TRBV6-6|NA
CASSRTNEKLFF
>TRBV6-6|few
CATRGVNYGYTF
>TRBV9|NA
CASSVGLLDRGSETQYF
>TRBV7-9|NA
CASSLGQSNTEAFF
>TRBV5-1|NA
CASSLDGGSEETQYF
>TRBV19|NA
CASSIPGQGAFEAFF
>TRBV19|once
CASSPTLLGAEAFF
>TRBV14|NA
CASSQVSYGGGQFF
>TRBV28|NA
CASTSSGLQGNTGELFF
>TRBV6-1|NA
CASSDWTDYGYTF
>TRBV10-1|NA
CASSDLIGTDTQYF
>TRBV11-2|NA
CASRRPGQGIGETQYF
>TRBV18|NA
CASSPGEGTWHEQYF
>TRBV15|NA
CATSLGRSTDTQYF
>TRBV18|NA
CASSSTDSYNEQFF
>TRBV5-6|NA
CASFPGGLAGVRNEQYF
>TRBV5-4|NA
CASSRPGVEGELFF
>TRBV2|NA
CASSEVPVDTGELFF
>TRBV2|NA
CASSERANKETQYF
>TRBV10-3|NA
CAISGRKAGAITDTQYF
>TRBV2|NA
CASSEAGGWVETQYF
>TRBV29-1|NA
CSGLEGGYTF
>TRBV6-5|NA
CASSYSGGRTYEQYF
>TRBV10-3|NA
CAISEGRYSGNTIYF
>TRBV6-5|NA
CASSYLDRGTGELFF
>TRBV9|NA
CASSRGTGVDEKLFF
>TRBV28|NA
CASRPLESGYTF
>TRBV10-3|NA
CAIRPGTSGGAADTQYF
>TRBV2|NA
CASERGAGTGELFF
>TRBV7-8|NA
CASSFQGADTEAFF